A selection of T cell receptor beta chains follows, all from one sample in a study of blood T cells in healthy people across ages. TCRdb re-analysed the 5' RACE reads in MiXCR, keeping a single row per CDR3 protein. Here the sample spans fewer than 2,000,000 distinct CDR3 sequences, about 31% being singletons. Material for sequencing was blood. These receptors all stem from a woman aged 30 to 39 in good health. Both conserved end residues are part of each CDR3. The D gene is left open where the match is weak. Where a row states a size, it is once, few, many or the class of an expanded clone; other rows omit it.

J,V,D,size,CDR3
TRBJ1-5,TRBV12-3/TRBV12-4,-,-,CASSLLEREMPQHF
TRBJ1-2,TRBV7-9,-,-,CASSPTGLGGSYTF
TRBJ1-5,TRBV28,-,few,CASSRIRTRLSNQPQHF
TRBJ2-3,TRBV15,-,-,CAASTPAGLNTQYF
TRBJ2-7,TRBV7-8,TRBD2,once,CASSFGTTSGYSCEQYF
TRBJ2-7,TRBV20-1,TRBD1,-,CSARPGQMSYEQYF
TRBJ2-3,TRBV28,-,few,CASSLGGIEDTQYF
TRBJ1-1,TRBV13,TRBD1,once,CASSSFLRQGASNTEAFF
TRBJ1-4,TRBV2,-,-,CASSEVYRKNEKLFF
TRBJ1-1,TRBV28,-,many,CASQRTQNTEAFF
TRBJ1-1,TRBV5-6,-,-,CASSLASGAEAFF
TRBJ1-4,TRBV20-1,-,-,CSVDPSYSATNEKLFF
TRBJ1-4,TRBV11-2,-,few,CASSSPAMGKLFF
TRBJ1-4,TRBV6-1,TRBD1,-,CASWGQGWKKLFF
TRBJ1-3,TRBV18,TRBD1,-,CASSRQGRAGNTIYF
TRBJ2-7,TRBV6-2/TRBV6-3,-,many,CASSYSGHEQYF
TRBJ2-5,TRBV20-1,-,-,CSARDLGGHNQETQYF
TRBJ1-2,TRBV6-1,-,many,CASQQGGNYGYTF
TRBJ2-7,TRBV5-1,TRBD1,-,CASSFGDREIASYEQYF
TRBJ1-6,TRBV20-1,TRBD1,few,CSAPSAGTVDSPLHF
TRBJ2-5,TRBV25-1,-,few,CASSERKETQYF
TRBJ2-1,TRBV4-1,TRBD1,many,CASSQGARQGTEQFF
TRBJ1-1,TRBV3-1,-,-,CASSHVNTEAFF
TRBJ2-1,TRBV4-1,TRBD1,many,CASSQDGRQGVWNEQFF
TRBJ1-5,TRBV21-1,-,-,CASSRRDRGLMSQPQHF
TRBJ2-7,TRBV5-1,-,few,CASSLTVYGYEQYF
TRBJ2-2,TRBV7-3,TRBD1,-,CASRETGGTGELFF
TRBJ2-1,TRBV7-9,TRBD2,few,CASSLLQRGGLYEQFF
TRBJ1-1,TRBV6-4,TRBD1,-,CASSVAGGSTEAFF
TRBJ2-6,TRBV10-3,-,many,CAISESGVWQPLPGANVLTF
TRBJ2-3,TRBV2,TRBD2,-,CASTLSGREADTQYF
TRBJ2-1,TRBV12-3/TRBV12-4,-,few,CASSSTANEQFF
TRBJ1-5,TRBV10-3,-,-,CAISATPSNQPQHF
TRBJ2-3,TRBV20-1,-,few,CSPTKGTDTQYF
TRBJ1-2,TRBV28,-,-,CASSPDWASYTF
TRBJ2-1,TRBV29-1,-,many,CSVEKAGSYNEQFF
TRBJ1-1,TRBV5-1,-,-,CASLDGGLNTEAFF
-,TRBV29-1,TRBD2,few,CSVPGLASSYNEQYF
TRBJ2-1,TRBV9,TRBD2,-,CASSARTSGGDNSYNEQFF
TRBJ2-7,TRBV27,-,-,CASSFLAGSYKQYF
TRBJ2-5,TRBV7-9,-,few,CASSFEKGRGETQYF
TRBJ2-7,TRBV6-2/TRBV6-3,TRBD2,few,CASPAPNVGLAGVSEQYF
TRBJ1-2,TRBV20-1,-,-,CSARGPEDYGYTF
TRBJ2-3,TRBV20-1,-,-,CSADSPRGDTQYF
TRBJ1-1,TRBV11-2,-,-,CASSLASYTEAFF
TRBJ2-3,TRBV20-1,-,few,CSAQTGGLSPDTQYF
TRBJ1-1,TRBV6-1,-,-,CASLLRGVGTEAFF
TRBJ1-1,TRBV10-3,-,many,CAISVGGTEAFF
TRBJ1-1,TRBV12-3/TRBV12-4,-,-,CASSLGGSIAEAFF
TRBJ2-1,TRBV5-1,TRBD1,many,CASSLGQGRNEQFF
TRBJ2-1,TRBV5-1,-,many,CASSLVGTAYNEQFF
TRBJ1-2,TRBV29-1,TRBD1,-,CSVEGRTGGNGYTF
TRBJ2-7,TRBV7-9,-,-,CASSRHTAGTYEQYF
TRBJ2-3,TRBV20-1,TRBD2,-,CSARRGTSVSPSTDTQYF
TRBJ1-2,TRBV3-1,-,-,CASSPEIGLINYGYTF
TRBJ1-5,TRBV9,-,-,CASSLNPGQPQHF
TRBJ2-2,TRBV3-1,TRBD2,-,CASSQLRLAANTGELFF